Described below is a single T cell receptor beta chain sequence and its context. The CDR3 contains 17 residues. The V segment lost 5 bases and the J segment 3 bases; nucleotides outside the gene matches: 10. CDR1 is SEHNR, CDR2 FQNEAQ, per germline (reference sequence). Vbeta (60) and Jbeta (13) primers were used in the PCR. Sequencing was performed with immunoSEQ multiplex PCR; in TCRdb, only in-frame clones are kept and a portion is missing. The repertoire holds about 140,000 clones, with more than 60% as singletons. The data were taken from a study of cytomegalovirus exposure and HLA in healthy donors.

Sequencing was done on a sample of PBMCs. This TCR derives from a male donor in good health and CMV-seronegative. V is TRBV7-9 and J is TRBJ2-2; 9 bases agree with TRBD1. In DNA, the CDR3 is TGTGCCAGCAGCGCCTTTATTTGGGACAGGGACACCGGGGAGCTGTTTTTT. This encodes CASSAFIWDRDTGELFF.